The next 14 T cell receptor beta chains were all read from a single sample in a study of post-analysis software for immune sequencing data (dated by TCRdb to about 2015). Overall study results and their limits: Significantly higher frequencies in patients than in controls were found for about 5 TRBV segments, including TRBV5-6, TRBV5-1 and TRBV20-1.

Library prep was done by PCR. The sequencer was an Illumina HiSeq 2500. To reduce PCR and sequencing biases, unique molecular identifiers were incorporated into the TCR beta cDNA libraries. TCRdb reanalyzed the raw reads on its own, using fastp at Q25 for trimming and MiXCR for clone calling, and kept in-frame beta chains. One record per CDR3 amino acid sequence lists the most common genes and DNA. The sample table shows hundreds of thousands of distinct CDR3 sequences, and about 27% are seen once. Jointly, the top ten make up roughly 0.57% of the sample. These receptors are not linked to any known antigen. The specimen was blood. The receptors were gathered from a girl aged 10 to 17 with multiple sclerosis.

This chain links TRBV2 with TRBJ1-5; D is undetermined. The germline V gene has CDR1 SNHLY and CDR2 FYNNEI. The CDR3 loop spans 16 amino acids. The V end lost 0 bases, the J end lost 2 bases, and 11 bases lay between the germline ends. The CDR3 DNA reads TGTGCCAGCAGTGAAGCTTACGGGAGGGGCAATCAGCCCCAGCATTTT. Its protein product is CASSEAYGRGNQPQHF. Combining the CDR3 with reference TRBV2 and TRBJ1-5 gives the whole variable domain EPEVTQTPSHQVTQMGQEVILRCVPISNHLYFYWYRQILGQKVEFLVSFYNNEISEKSEIFDDQFSVERPDGSNFTLKIRSTKLEDSAMYFCASSEAYGRGNQPQHFGDGTRLSIL.

With respect to this clonotype: This clone may be a read error of a much larger clone one base away. The J gene is TRBJ2-5, the V gene TRBV29-1; 7 positions match TRBD1. Trimming at V came to 4 bases and at J to 4 bases, leaving 3 bases not matched to a gene. Germline CDR1 is SQVTM and CDR2 is ANQGSEA. The CDR3 loop spans 12 amino acids. The DNA for the CDR3 is TGCAGCGTTGGCAGACAGGGAGAGACCCAGTACTTC. Its protein product is CSVGRQGETQYF.

This clonotype was seen more than once but under ten times. This chain links TRBV12-3 or TRBV12-4 with TRBJ2-7; 8 bases agree with TRBD1. This CDR3 has 14 residues. Unmatched junction bases numbered 10, after V lost 7 bases and J lost 5 bases. The CDR3 loop reads CASNMGQGANEQYF. CDR3 sequence (DNA): TGTGCCAGCAACATGGGGCAGGGGGCGAACGAGCAGTACTTC.

Many counts were recorded for this clonotype. V is TRBV11-1 and J is TRBJ2-5; unclear D gene. Per germline, CDR1 SGHAT and CDR2 FQDESV (reference sequence). V gave up 3 bases and J gave up 1 base, with 9 bases separating them. This CDR3 region has 14 residues. This chain's CDR3 is CASSLGKLQETQYF. The CDR3 bases are TGTGCCAGCAGCTTGGGGAAACTCCAAGAGACCCAGTACTTC.

The chain combines TRBV28 with TRBJ2-5; TRBD2 might be the D (6 bases). Deletions cut 5 bases from V and 4 bases from J, with 17 bases between. Germline V gene sequence: CDR1 MDHEN, CDR2 SYDVKM. The CDR3 extends over 15 amino acids. DNA for the CDR3: TGTGCCAGCAGTCCGAGAACGGGACTCACAGAGACCCAGTACTTC. Encoded protein: CASSPRTGLTETQYF.

This clonotype has a count of ten or more. The rearrangement links TRBV29-1 to TRBJ2-5; D is uncertain. In germline, CDR1 is SQVTM, CDR2 ANQGSEA. V lost 2 bases and J lost 5, with 9 bases in between. The length of the CDR3 is 12 residues. In DNA form, the CDR3 reads TGCAGCGTTGAATGGTTAGGGGAGACCCAGTACTTC. This gives the protein CSVEWLGETQYF.

In the case of this clonotype: With a much larger clone just one base away, this may be a read error. This chain connects TRBV12-3 or TRBV12-4 to TRBJ2-4; perhaps TRBD2 as D (6 bases). This CDR3 comprises 13 residues. V lost 10 bases and J 14 bases, leaving 24 bases between the germline ends. The CDR3 DNA reads as TGTGCCAACAGCCTTGGGGGGACTGTCGTTGAGTACTTC. This translates into CANSLGGTVVEYF.

This clonotype was observed a few times. This may arise from a read error, as a much more abundant clone is one base away. J is TRBJ2-1 and V is TRBV5-1; no clear D gene. CDR1 and CDR2 (germline): SGHRS, YFSETQ. The CDR3 runs to 13 residues. With 0 bases removed from V and 13 bases from J, the gap between germline ends came to 14 bases. CDR3 protein: CASSLVGKETQFF. The CDR3 DNA follows: TGCGCCAGCAGCTTGGTTGGAAAAGAGACCCAGTTCTTC.

The chain uses TRBV7-2 and TRBJ2-1, with a weak D call TRBD1 (5 bases). Germline V gene data show CDR1 as SGHTA and CDR2 as FQGNSA. The ends were cut back, 2 bases at V and 9 bases at J, with 11 bases in the middle. The CDR3 runs to 13 residues. CDR3 bases: TGTGCCAGCAGCTTATACTTGGGGCGTGAGCAGTTCTTC. Protein product: CASSLYLGREQFF.

CDR3 amino acids: CASRRASSEQFF. DNA for the CDR3: TGTGCCAGCAGACGGGCCAGTTCCGAGCAGTTCTTC. The chain uses TRBV12-3 or TRBV12-4 and TRBJ2-1; D not certain. Deletions cut 6 bases from V and 10 bases from J, with 13 bases between. The CDR3 has 12 amino acids.

This clonotype has at least ten counts. This chain links TRBV28 with TRBJ1-1, with 8 bases identical to TRBD1. CDR1 is MDHEN and CDR2 is SYDVKM in the germline V gene. The CDR3 covers 13 residues. Trimming cost V 6 bases and J 1 base; bases outside gene matches: 1. The DNA for the CDR3 is TGTGCCAGCAGGGGGACAGGGAACACTGAAGCTTTCTTT. Its protein is CASRGTGNTEAFF. The full variable domain, rest sourced from reference TRBV28 and TRBJ1-1, is DVKVTQSSRYLVKRTGEKVFLECVQDMDHENMFWYRQDPGLGLRLIYFSYDVKMKEKGDIPEGYSVSREKKERFSLILESASTNQTSMYLCASRGTGNTEAFFGQGTRLTVV.

This clonotype was observed a few times. This chain connects TRBV27 to TRBJ2-1; 12 bases map to TRBD2. There are 15 residues in the CDR3. J lost 9 bases, V lost 4 bases, and 7 bases had no gene match. CDR1 is MNHEY, CDR2 SMNVEV, per germline (reference sequence). CDR3 nucleotide sequence: TGTGCCAGCAGTTCTTCAAGACTAGCGGGAGTTGAGCAGTTCTTC. This sequence encodes CASSSSRLAGVEQFF.

The V call is TRBV7-6, the J call TRBJ1-5; D gene ambiguous. Germline assignment: CDR1 SGHVS and CDR2 FNYEAQ. V gave up 1 base and J gave up 5 bases, with 12 bases separating them. This CDR3 has 15 amino acids. The CDR3 sequence: CASSLVLGTDQPQHF. CDR3 nucleotide sequence: TGTGCCAGCAGCTTAGTTTTAGGTACCGATCAGCCCCAGCATTTT.

This clonotype was picked up a small number of times. The chain carries TRBV11-2 and TRBJ2-1, with D uncertain. From germline, CDR1 is SGHAT and CDR2 FQNNGV. CDR3 size: 14 residues. The V end lost 2 bases, the J end lost 8 bases, and 13 bases lay between the germline ends. In DNA form, the CDR3 reads TGTGCCAGCAGCTTATGGAGCGATCTTGATGAGCAGTTCTTC. As protein: CASSLWSDLDEQFF.